These 23 T cell receptor beta chains share one sample of origin, sequenced in a study of cytomegalovirus exposure and HLA in healthy donors. PCR employed 60 Vbeta and 13 Jbeta primers. Using immunoSEQ multiplex PCR, the repertoire was profiled, and TCRdb retains in-frame clones only, with some absent. This table holds some 150,000 clones, roughly 73% found once. The material sequenced was PBMCs. The origin of the receptors is a female donor in good health and CMV-seronegative.

As DNA, the CDR3 is TGCGCCAGCAGCTTGGACTTACTAGCGGGACTGGTCAATGAGCAGTTCTTC. Its translation is CASSLDLLAGLVNEQFF. This chain connects TRBV5-1 to TRBJ2-1; 10 positions agree with TRBD2. V dropped 0 bases and J dropped 6; count of bases not matched to a gene: 9. The CDR3 loop spans 17 amino acids. Germline CDR1 and CDR2: SGHRS and YFSETQ.

This clone qualifies as medium-sized. This chain connects TRBV25-1 to TRBJ1-6; D call uncertain. V was trimmed by 0 bases and J by 5 bases, leaving 8 bases between them. The CDR3 is 15 amino acids. Germline V gene data show CDR1 as MGHDK and CDR2 as SYGVNS. CDR3 coding DNA: TGTGCCAGCAGTGAATATAGGGAGGATAATTCACCCCTCCACTTT. This encodes CASSEYREDNSPLHF.

This chain joins TRBV2 and TRBJ2-2; 9 nucleotides match TRBD2. The ends lost 5 bases at V and 7 bases at J; junction bases unmatched: 5. Germline V lookup: CDR1 SNHLY, CDR2 FYNNEI. The CDR3 extends over 14 amino acids. The CDR3 here is CASSLAGWGGELFF. CDR3 DNA: TGTGCCAGCAGTCTAGCGGGGTGGGGCGGGGAGCTGTTTTTT.

This chain connects TRBV20-1 to TRBJ2-7; D is undetermined. The CDR3 length is 11 residues. Looked up from germline, CDR1 is DFQATT and CDR2 is SNEGSKA (reference sequence). Between the trimmed V and J ends, which lost 5 bases and 4 bases, there was a span of 9 bases. In nucleotides, the CDR3 is TGCAGTGCTCGTTCAGGTTACGAGCAGTACTTC. Translated, it gives CSARSGYEQYF.

The V gene is TRBV6-4, the J gene TRBJ2-7; possibly TRBD1 for D (5 bases). The ends were cut back, 7 bases at V and 2 bases at J, with 9 bases in the middle. CDR1 is MRHNA and CDR2 is SNTAGT in the germline V gene. There are 12 residues in the CDR3. This CDR3 reads CASMDTPYEQYF. Written as DNA, the CDR3 is TGTGCCAGCATGGACACACCCTACGAGCAGTACTTC.

There are a few counts of this clone. The CDR3 region has the DNA TGTGCCAGCCGGTGGCTGCCGGGCACTGAAGCTTTCTTT. Translating it yields CASRWLPGTEAFF. The chain links TRBV27 to TRBJ1-1; D gene uncertain. Trimming pared 8 bases from V and 4 bases from J, leaving 14 bases between. This CDR3 contains 13 residues. Germline CDR1 MNHEY, CDR2 SMNVEV (reference sequence).

This chain joins TRBV7-3 and TRBJ2-1; D may be TRBD2 (6 bases). Germline CDR1 SGHTA, CDR2 FQGTGA. The CDR3 is made up of 15 amino acids. Trimming stripped 5 bases from V and 4 bases from J, with 15 bases between. CDR3 sequence: CASSPSQEGYNEQFF. The CDR3 DNA follows: TGTGCCAGCAGCCCAAGCCAGGAGGGTTACAATGAGCAGTTCTTC.

The chain is built from TRBV7-9 and TRBJ1-1, with TRBD1 matching over 7 bases. The CDR3 loop spans 14 amino acids. CDR1 and CDR2 from the germline V gene are SEHNR and FQNEAQ (reference sequence). Trimming took 7 bases from V and 11 from J; bases not matched to a gene: 16. CDR3 sequence reads: CASTPTGTDRGAFF. The CDR3 bases are TGTGCCAGCACCCCAACCGGGACAGACCGGGGGGCTTTCTTT. The whole variable domain, remainder taken from reference TRBV7-9 and TRBJ1-1, is DTGVSQNPRHKITKRGQNVTFRCDPISEHNRLYWYRQTLGQGPEFLTYFQNEAQLEKSRLLSDRFSAERPKGSFSTLEIQRTEQGDSAMYLCASTPTGTDRGAFFGQGTRLTVV.

This chain joins TRBV6-4 and TRBJ2-6; the D gene is possibly TRBD1 (5 bases). Between the trimmed V and J ends, which lost 5 bases and 0 bases, there was a span of 8 bases. Germline V gene lookup returns CDR1 MRHNA and CDR2 SNTAGT. This CDR3 comprises 15 residues. In nucleotides, the CDR3 is TGTGCCAGCAGTTTCGACAGCTCTGGGGCCAACGTCCTGACTTTC. This encodes CASSFDSSGANVLTF.

The chain recombines TRBV27 with TRBJ1-5; 7 bases match TRBD1. CDR3 length: 15 amino acids. Trimming cost V 2 bases and J 2 bases; bases outside gene matches: 3. The germline CDR1 and CDR2 sequences are MNHEY and SMNVEV (reference sequence). The CDR3 DNA is TGTGCCAGCAGTTTAACAGGGGAGCGCAATCAGCCCCAGCATTTT. Residues: CASSLTGERNQPQHF.

Only a few counts were recorded for this clone. The chain carries TRBV14 and TRBJ1-1; unclear D gene. The CDR3 contains 14 residues. Trimming removed 4 bases at V and 4 bases at J, with 13 bases between. CDR1 and CDR2 (germline): SGHDN, FVKESK. The CDR3 coding sequence is TGTGCCAGCAGCCCCTTGGGGAGGGTCACTGAAGCTTTCTTT. Translation: CASSPLGRVTEAFF.

The chain carries TRBV7-3 and TRBJ2-3; maybe TRBD2 (7 bases). Germline values: CDR1 SGHTA, CDR2 FQGTGA. CDR3 length equals 14 residues. V lost 0 bases and J lost 4, with 8 bases in between. The CDR3 DNA sequence: TGTGCCAGCAGCTTAACGGGGGGGCCAGATACGCAGTATTTT. Translating gives CASSLTGGPDTQYF.

This clone was found once. At one boundary the junction diverges from the germline segment, which might be a read error. V and J are TRBV19 and TRBJ1-2; 9 positions agree with TRBD1. The CDR3 totals 16 residues. Germline assignment: CDR1 LNHDA and CDR2 SQIVND (reference sequence). The CDR3 coding sequence is TGTGCCAGTAGTATAACTAGGGACAGGGATGACTATGGCTACATCTTC. Translation gives CASSITRDRDDYGYIF.

This clone appeared a single time. The J gene is TRBJ2-2, the V gene TRBV30; D is possibly TRBD2 (5 bases). Looked up from germline, CDR1 is GTSNPN and CDR2 is SVGIG (reference sequence). The V end lost 0 bases, the J end lost 9 bases, and 11 bases lay between the germline ends. The CDR3 length is 13 residues. CDR3 loop: CAWSVAVTRELFF. The CDR3 bases are TGTGCCTGGAGTGTAGCGGTAACACGGGAGCTGTTTTTT.

The chain couples TRBV5-1 to TRBJ1-2; D remains unclear. CDR3 length: 12 residues. Trimming shortened V by 3 bases and J by 5 bases, and 8 bases separated the two germline ends. Germline lookup yields CDR1 SGHRS and CDR2 YFSETQ. CDR3 sequence: CASSSDNYGYTF. DNA for the CDR3: TGCGCCAGCAGCTCTGACAATTATGGCTACACCTTC.

The chain joins TRBV5-1 to TRBJ1-1; the D is unclear. V lost 4 bases and J lost 3, with 10 bases in between. Germline loops: CDR1 SGHRS, CDR2 YFSETQ. The CDR3 runs to 13 residues. The CDR3 here is CASSPAMDTEAFF. The CDR3 coding sequence is TGCGCCAGCAGCCCCGCGATGGACACTGAAGCTTTCTTT.

The chain combines TRBV5-8 with TRBJ1-4; TRBD1 aligns across 9 bases. The length of the CDR3 is 16 residues. CDR1 SGHTS and CDR2 YDEGEE come from the germline V gene. J was trimmed by 8 bases and V by 4 bases; bases with no gene match: 12. The CDR3 region is CASSLGSGTGHEKLFF. The CDR3 region has the DNA TGTGCCAGCAGCCTAGGATCCGGGACAGGGCACGAAAAACTGTTTTTT.

The chain is built from TRBV30 and TRBJ2-3; D may be TRBD2 (5 bases). The CDR3 totals 13 residues. CDR1 is GTSNPN and CDR2 is SVGIG in the germline V gene (reference sequence). V was shortened by 2 bases and J by 4 bases, with 10 bases between the two germline ends. CDR3: CAWSLRGSDTQYF. The DNA of the CDR3 is TGTGCCTGGAGTTTAAGAGGGTCAGATACGCAGTATTTT.

This clone was seen only once. The gene calls are TRBV27 and TRBJ1-5; 7 positions agree with TRBD1. The V gene end was trimmed by 5 bases and the J gene end by 4 bases; junction bases not matched to a gene: 2. The CDR3 extends over 13 amino acids. Germline V gene sequence: CDR1 MNHEY, CDR2 SMNVEV (reference sequence). Written as DNA, the CDR3 is TGTGCCAGCAGTCAGGGGGTAAATCAGCCCCAGCATTTT. Translation: CASSQGVNQPQHF.

V usage is TRBV2 and J usage is TRBJ2-7; 8 nucleotides agree with TRBD1. The CDR3 is 14 amino acids. The germline gives CDR1 SNHLY, CDR2 FYNNEI. Trimming removed 7 bases from V and 6 bases from J; junction bases left unmatched: 11. Written as DNA, the CDR3 is TGTGCCAGCATCCAGGGGGCGTTGGAAGGCGAGCAGTACTTC. Its translation: CASIQGALEGEQYF.

The gene calls are TRBV6-5 and TRBJ2-3; TRBD2 aligns across 10 bases. The CDR3 spans 16 residues. Per the germline V gene, CDR1 is MNHEY and CDR2 is SVGAGI. V lost 2 bases and J lost 0; bases outside the gene matches: 2. The CDR3 sequence: CASSYTSGTSTDTQYF. The CDR3 region has the DNA TGTGCCAGCAGTTACACTAGCGGGACTAGCACAGATACGCAGTATTTT.

This chain links TRBV15 with TRBJ2-7, with TRBD1 matching over 9 bases. Germline V gives CDR1 LNHNV, CDR2 YYDKDF (reference sequence). Unmatched junction bases numbered 3, after V lost 1 base and J lost 5 bases. The CDR3 sequence is 14 residues long. The CDR3 bases are TGTGCCACCAGCAGAGTAGGGACAGGGAACGAGCAGTACTTC. Translating gives CATSRVGTGNEQYF.

The chain carries TRBV7-9 and TRBJ2-7, with D perhaps TRBD1 (6 bases). The germline V gene has CDR1 SEHNR and CDR2 FQNEAQ (reference sequence). V was trimmed by 3 bases and J by 5 bases, leaving 14 bases between them. This CDR3 has 14 amino acids. The CDR3 DNA sequence: TGTGCCAGCAGCTTCCGACAGGTTGGCAACGAGCAGTACTTC. Protein sequence: CASSFRQVGNEQYF. Filled out from reference TRBV7-9 and TRBJ2-7, the complete variable domain reads DTGVSQNPRHKITKRGQNVTFRCDPISEHNRLYWYRQTLGQGPEFLTYFQNEAQLEKSRLLSDRFSAERPKGSFSTLEIQRTEQGDSAMYLCASSFRQVGNEQYFGPGTRLTVT.